The T cell receptor (beta chain) under discussion was sequenced for a study of beta chain features in type 1 diabetes. Study in general: The examined sorted cells totaled fewer than 140 million across samples.

CD4+ naive, central memory, regulatory and stem cell-like memory subsets were isolated by sorting on CD45RO/CCR7/CD25/CD127/CD95/CD27. Concerning this clone itself: Its target is not known.

J gave up 1 base and V 1 base, and 1 base lay outside the gene matches. The CDR3 has 15 residues. Per the germline V gene, CDR1 is LNHDA and CDR2 is SQIVND (reference sequence). cDNA synthesis used the whole RNA isolate, giving expressed TCRB sequences. Profiling relied on immunoSEQ multiplex PCR, and the TCRdb table lists in-frame clones only, not all of them. Here the sample spans nearly 700,000 clones, 13% being singletons. Whole-study findings and limits: cDNA sequencing could over-represent cells with high TCR expression. Patients with type 1 diabetes carried fewer insertions and had more deletions at their VDJ junctions. People with Type 1 diabetes carried modestly yet significantly shorter TCRB CDR3s in all four CD4+ subsets.

The chain carries TRBV19 and TRBJ1-5; TRBD1 matches 7 bases. Sample: naive CD4+ T cells from blood. This TCR derives from a man younger than 30 with type 1 diabetes. CDR3: CASSIGDRSNQPQHF. CDR3 sequence (DNA): TGTGCCAGTAGTATAGGGGACAGAAGCAATCAGCCCCAGCATTTT. Based on the CDR3 plus reference TRBV19 and TRBJ1-5, the full variable domain is DGGITQSPKYLFRKEGQNVTLSCEQNLNHDAMYWYRQDPGQGLRLIYYSQIVNDFQKGDIAEGYSVSREKKESFPLTVTSAQKNPTAFYLCASSIGDRSNQPQHFGDGTRLSIL.